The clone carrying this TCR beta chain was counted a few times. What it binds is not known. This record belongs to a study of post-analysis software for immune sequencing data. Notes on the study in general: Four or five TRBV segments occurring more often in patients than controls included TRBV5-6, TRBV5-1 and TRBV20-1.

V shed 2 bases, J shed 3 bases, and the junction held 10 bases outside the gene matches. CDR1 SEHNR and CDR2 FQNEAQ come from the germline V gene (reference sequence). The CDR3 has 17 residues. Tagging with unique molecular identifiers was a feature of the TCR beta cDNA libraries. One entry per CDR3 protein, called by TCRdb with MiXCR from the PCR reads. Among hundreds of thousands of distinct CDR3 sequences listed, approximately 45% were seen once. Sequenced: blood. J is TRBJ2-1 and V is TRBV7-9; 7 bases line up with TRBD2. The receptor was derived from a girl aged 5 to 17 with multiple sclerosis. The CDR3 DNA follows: TGTGCCAGCAGCTTACAAATCGTGTTAGCGGGCTACAATGAGCAGTTCTTC. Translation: CASSLQIVLAGYNEQFF.